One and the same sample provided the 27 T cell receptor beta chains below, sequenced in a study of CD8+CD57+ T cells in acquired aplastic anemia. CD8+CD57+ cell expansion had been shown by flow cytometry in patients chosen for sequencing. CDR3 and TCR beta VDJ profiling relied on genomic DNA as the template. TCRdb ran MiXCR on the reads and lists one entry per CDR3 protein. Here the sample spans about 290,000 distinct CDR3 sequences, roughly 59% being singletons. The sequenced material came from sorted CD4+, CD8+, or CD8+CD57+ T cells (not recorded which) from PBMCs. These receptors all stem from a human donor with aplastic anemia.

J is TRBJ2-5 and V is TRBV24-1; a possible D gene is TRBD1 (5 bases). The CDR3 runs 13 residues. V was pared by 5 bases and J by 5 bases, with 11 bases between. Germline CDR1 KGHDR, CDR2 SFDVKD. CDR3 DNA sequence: TGTGCCACCAGTGTAGGGGTAAGGGAGACCCAGTACTTC. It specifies CATSVGVRETQYF.

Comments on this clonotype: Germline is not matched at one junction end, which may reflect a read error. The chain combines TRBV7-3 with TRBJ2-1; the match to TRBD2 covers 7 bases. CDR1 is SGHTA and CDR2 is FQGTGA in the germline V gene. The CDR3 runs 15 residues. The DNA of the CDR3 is TGTGCCAACAGCTTAGGGCTAGCGGCCGACAATGAGCAGTTCTTC. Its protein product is CANSLGLAADNEQFF.

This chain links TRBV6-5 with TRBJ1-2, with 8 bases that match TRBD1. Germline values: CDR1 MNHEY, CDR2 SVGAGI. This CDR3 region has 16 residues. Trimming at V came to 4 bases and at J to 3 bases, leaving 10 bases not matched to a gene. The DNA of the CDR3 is TGTGCCAGCAGTTCTCCCCACCGCAGGGGGCACTATGGCTACACCTTC. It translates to CASSSPHRRGHYGYTF.

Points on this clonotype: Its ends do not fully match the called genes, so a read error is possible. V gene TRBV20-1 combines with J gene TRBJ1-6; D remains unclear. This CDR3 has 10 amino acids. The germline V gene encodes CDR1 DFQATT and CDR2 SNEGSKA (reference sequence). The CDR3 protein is CSAPGRFPTF. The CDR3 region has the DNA TGCAGTGCTCCCGGGCGCTTTCCCACCTTT.

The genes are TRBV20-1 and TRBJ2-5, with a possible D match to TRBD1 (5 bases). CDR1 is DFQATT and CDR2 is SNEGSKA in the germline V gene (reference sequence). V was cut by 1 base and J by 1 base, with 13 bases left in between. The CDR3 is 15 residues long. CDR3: CSARAATDIQETQYF. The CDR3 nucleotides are TGCAGTGCTAGAGCGGCGACAGATATCCAAGAGACCCAGTACTTC.

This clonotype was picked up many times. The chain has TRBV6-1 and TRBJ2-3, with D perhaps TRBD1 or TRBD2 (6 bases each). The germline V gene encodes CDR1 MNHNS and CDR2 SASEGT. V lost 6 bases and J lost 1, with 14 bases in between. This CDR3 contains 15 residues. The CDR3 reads CASRDRWGGTDTQYF. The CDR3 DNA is TGTGCCAGCAGAGACAGGTGGGGGGGCACAGATACGCAGTATTTT.

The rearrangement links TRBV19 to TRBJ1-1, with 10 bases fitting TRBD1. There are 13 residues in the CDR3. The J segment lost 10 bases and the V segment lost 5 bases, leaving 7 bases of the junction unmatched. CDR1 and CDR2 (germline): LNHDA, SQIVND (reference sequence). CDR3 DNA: TGTGCCAGTAGTCTCCGGGACAGGGGCCGAGCTTTCTTT. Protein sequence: CASSLRDRGRAFF.

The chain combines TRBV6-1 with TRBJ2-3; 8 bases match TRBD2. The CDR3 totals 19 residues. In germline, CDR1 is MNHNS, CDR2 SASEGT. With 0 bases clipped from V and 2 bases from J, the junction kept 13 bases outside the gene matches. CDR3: CASSEAVGLGEGLTDTQYF. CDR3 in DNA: TGTGCCAGCAGTGAAGCCGTGGGACTAGGGGAGGGCCTCACAGATACGCAGTATTTT.

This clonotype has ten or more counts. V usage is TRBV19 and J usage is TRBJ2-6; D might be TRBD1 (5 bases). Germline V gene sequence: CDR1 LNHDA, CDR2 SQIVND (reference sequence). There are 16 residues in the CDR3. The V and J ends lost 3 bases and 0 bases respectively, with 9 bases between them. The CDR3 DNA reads TGTGCCAGTAGTATCTACAGGAACTCTGGGGCCAACGTCCTGACTTTC. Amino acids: CASSIYRNSGANVLTF.

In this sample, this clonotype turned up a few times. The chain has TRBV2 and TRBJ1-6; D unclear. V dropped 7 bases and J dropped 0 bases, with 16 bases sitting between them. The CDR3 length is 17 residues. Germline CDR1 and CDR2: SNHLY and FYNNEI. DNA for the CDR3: TGTGCCAGCACCGTGTGGCGGCAGAGCTCCTATAATTCACCCCTCCACTTT. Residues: CASTVWRQSSYNSPLHF.

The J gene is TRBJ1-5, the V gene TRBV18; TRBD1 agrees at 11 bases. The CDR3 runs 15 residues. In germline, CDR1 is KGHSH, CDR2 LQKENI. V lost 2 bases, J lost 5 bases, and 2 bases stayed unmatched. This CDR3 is CASSPGQGAYQPQHF. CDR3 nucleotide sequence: TGTGCCAGCTCACCAGGACAGGGGGCTTATCAGCCCCAGCATTTT.

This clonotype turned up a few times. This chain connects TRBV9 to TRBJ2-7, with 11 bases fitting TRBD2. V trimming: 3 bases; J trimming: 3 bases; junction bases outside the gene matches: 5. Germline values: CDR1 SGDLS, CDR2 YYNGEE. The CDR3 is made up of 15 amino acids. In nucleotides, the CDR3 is TGTGCCAGCAGCGCGACAGGGACTAGCGGCTACGAGCAGTACTTC. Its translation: CASSATGTSGYEQYF.

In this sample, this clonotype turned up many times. The CDR3 loop reads CASSLVSAGPNYGYTF. The CDR3 DNA reads TGCGCCAGCAGCTTGGTATCCGCAGGCCCTAACTATGGCTACACCTTC. The chain links TRBV5-1 to TRBJ1-2; D uncertain. The CDR3 is 16 residues long. Per germline, CDR1 SGHRS and CDR2 YFSETQ. Trimming cost V 0 bases and J 0 bases, with 12 bases left between them. The whole variable domain, filled in from reference TRBV5-1 and TRBJ1-2, reads KAGVTQTPRYLIKTRGQQVTLSCSPISGHRSVSWYQQTPGQGLQFLFEYFSETQRNKGNFPGRFSGRQFSNSRSEMNVSTLELGDSALYLCASSLVSAGPNYGYTFGSGTRLTVV.

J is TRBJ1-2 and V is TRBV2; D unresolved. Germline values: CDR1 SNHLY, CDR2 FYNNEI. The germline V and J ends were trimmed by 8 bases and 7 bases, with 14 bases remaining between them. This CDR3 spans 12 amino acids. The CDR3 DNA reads TGTGCCAGCTTGTTCGTTGAGAGTGGCTACACCTTC. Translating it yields CASLFVESGYTF.

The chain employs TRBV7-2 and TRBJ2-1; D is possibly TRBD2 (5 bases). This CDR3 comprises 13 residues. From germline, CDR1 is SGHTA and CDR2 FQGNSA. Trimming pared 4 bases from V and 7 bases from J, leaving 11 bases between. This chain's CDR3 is CASSSLDWNEQFF. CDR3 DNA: TGTGCCAGCAGCTCGTTGGACTGGAATGAGCAGTTCTTC.

Written as DNA, the CDR3 is TGTGCCAGCAGCTTGAGCGGGGGAAGCCCCGGGGAGCTGTTTTTT. Translated, it gives CASSLSGGSPGELFF. The rearrangement joins TRBV7-9 to TRBJ2-2; 8 bases line up with TRBD2. The length of the CDR3 is 15 residues. CDR1 is SEHNR and CDR2 is FQNEAQ in the germline V gene (reference sequence). V shed 3 bases and J 6 bases; nucleotides not matched to a gene: 6.

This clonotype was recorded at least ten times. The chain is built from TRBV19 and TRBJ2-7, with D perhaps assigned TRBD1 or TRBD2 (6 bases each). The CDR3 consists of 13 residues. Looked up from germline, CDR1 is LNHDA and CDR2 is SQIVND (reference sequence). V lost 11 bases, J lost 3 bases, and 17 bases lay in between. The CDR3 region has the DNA TGTGCCTCCTCGGGGGCCCCTCTCTACGAGCAGTACTTC. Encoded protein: CASSGAPLYEQYF.

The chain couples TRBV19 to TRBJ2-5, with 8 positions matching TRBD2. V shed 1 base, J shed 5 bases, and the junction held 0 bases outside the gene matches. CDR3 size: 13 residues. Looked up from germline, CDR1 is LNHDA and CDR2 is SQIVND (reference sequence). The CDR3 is CASSIAGGETQYF. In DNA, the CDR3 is TGTGCCAGTAGTATAGCGGGGGGGGAGACCCAGTACTTC.

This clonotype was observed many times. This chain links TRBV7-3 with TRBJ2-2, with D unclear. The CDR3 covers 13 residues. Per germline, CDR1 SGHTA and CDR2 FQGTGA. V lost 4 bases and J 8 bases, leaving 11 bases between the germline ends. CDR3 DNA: TGTGCCAGCAGCTCCCCCCTTCGTGGGGAGCTGTTTTTT. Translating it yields CASSSPLRGELFF.

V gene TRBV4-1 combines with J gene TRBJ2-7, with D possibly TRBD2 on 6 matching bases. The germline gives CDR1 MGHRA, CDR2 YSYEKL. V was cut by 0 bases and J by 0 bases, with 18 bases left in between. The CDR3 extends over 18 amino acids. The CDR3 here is CASSQEGGAGESSYEQYF. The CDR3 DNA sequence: TGCGCCAGCAGCCAAGAAGGAGGGGCTGGCGAGAGCTCCTACGAGCAGTACTTC.

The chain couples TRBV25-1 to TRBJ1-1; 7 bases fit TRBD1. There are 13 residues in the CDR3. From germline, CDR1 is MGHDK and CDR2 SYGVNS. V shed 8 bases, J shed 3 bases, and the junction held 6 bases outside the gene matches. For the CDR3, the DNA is TGTGCCAGCGCAAGACAGGGATACACTGAAGCTTTCTTT. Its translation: CASARQGYTEAFF. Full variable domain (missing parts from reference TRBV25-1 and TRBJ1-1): EADIYQTPRYLVIGTGKKITLECSQTMGHDKMYWYQQDPGMELHLIHYSYGVNSTEKGDLSSESTVSRIRTEHFPLTLESARPSHTSQYLCASARQGYTEAFFGQGTRLTVV.

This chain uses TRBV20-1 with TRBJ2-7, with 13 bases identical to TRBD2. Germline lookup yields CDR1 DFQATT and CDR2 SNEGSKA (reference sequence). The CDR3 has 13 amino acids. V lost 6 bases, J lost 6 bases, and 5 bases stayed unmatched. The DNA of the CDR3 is TGCAGTGCCTGGACTAGCGGGAGTTTCGAGCAGTACTTC. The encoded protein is CSAWTSGSFEQYF.

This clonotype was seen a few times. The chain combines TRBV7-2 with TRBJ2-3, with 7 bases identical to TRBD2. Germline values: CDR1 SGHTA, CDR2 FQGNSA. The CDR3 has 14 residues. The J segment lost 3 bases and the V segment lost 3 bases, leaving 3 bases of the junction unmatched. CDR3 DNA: TGTGCCAGCAGCTTGGGTAGCGGGACAGATACGCAGTATTTT. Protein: CASSLGSGTDTQYF.

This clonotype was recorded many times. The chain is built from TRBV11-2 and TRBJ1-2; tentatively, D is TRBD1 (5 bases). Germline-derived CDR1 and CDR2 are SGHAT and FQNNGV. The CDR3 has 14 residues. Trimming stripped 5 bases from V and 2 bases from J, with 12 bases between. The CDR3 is CASSPYRGNYGYTF. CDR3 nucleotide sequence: TGTGCCAGCAGCCCCTATCGGGGGAACTATGGCTACACCTTC.

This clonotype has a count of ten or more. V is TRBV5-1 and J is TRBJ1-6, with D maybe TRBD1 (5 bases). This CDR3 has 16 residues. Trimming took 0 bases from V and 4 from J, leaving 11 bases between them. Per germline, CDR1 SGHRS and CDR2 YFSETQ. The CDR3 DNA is TGCGCCAGCAGCTTGGTAGGGACCCGTTATAATTCACCCCTCCACTTT. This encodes CASSLVGTRYNSPLHF.

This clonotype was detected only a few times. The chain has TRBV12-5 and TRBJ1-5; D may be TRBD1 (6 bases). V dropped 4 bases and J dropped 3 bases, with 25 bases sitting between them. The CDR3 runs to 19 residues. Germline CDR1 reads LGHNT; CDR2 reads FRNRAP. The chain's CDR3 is CASGSSLQGKRGPNQPQHF. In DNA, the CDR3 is TGTGCTAGTGGTTCATCTCTCCAGGGGAAAAGGGGCCCCAATCAGCCCCAGCATTTT.

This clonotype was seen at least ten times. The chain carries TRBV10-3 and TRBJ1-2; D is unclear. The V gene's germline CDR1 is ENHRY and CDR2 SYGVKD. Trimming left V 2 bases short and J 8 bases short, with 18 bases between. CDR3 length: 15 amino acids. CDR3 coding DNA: TGTGCCATCAGTGAGGTGGCAGACCCCCTGAGGGGCTACACCTTC. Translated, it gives CAISEVADPLRGYTF.